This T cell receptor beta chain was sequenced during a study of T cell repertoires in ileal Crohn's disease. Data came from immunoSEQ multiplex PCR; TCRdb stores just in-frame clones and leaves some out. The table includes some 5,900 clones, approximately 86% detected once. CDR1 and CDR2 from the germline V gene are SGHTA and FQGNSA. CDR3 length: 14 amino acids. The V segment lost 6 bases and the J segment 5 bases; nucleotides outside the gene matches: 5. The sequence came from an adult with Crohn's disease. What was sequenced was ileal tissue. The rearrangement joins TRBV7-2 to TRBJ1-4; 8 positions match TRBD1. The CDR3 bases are TGTGCCAGCAGACCGGACAGGGTGAATGAAAAACTGTTTTTT. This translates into CASRPDRVNEKLFF.